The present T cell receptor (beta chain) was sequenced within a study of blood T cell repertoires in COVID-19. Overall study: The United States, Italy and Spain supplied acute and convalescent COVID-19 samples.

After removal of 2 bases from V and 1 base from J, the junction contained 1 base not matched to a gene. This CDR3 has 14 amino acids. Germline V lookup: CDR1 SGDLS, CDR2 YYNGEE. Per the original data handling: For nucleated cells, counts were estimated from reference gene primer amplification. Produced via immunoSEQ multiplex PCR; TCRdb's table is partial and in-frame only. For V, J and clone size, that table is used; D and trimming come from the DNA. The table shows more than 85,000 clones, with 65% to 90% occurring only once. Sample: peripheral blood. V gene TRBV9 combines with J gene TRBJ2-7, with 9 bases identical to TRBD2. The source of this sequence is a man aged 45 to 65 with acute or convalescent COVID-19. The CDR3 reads CASSVSGGSYEQYF. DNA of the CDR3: TGTGCCAGCAGCGTTAGCGGGGGTTCCTACGAGCAGTACTTC.